This T cell receptor (beta chain) comes out of a study of CD8+CD57+ T cells in acquired aplastic anemia. This clonotype was seen more than once but under ten times. The junction shows a germline mismatch at one end, possibly a read error. Genomic DNA provided the template from which TCR beta VDJ and CDR3 profiles were obtained. One entry per CDR3 protein, called by TCRdb with MiXCR from the reads. The sample shows 200,000 to 300,000 distinct CDR3 sequences, around 82% of them seen only once. Those patients picked for sequencing had displayed CD8+CD57+ cell expansion on flow cytometry. This CDR3 contains 14 residues. The germline V gene encodes CDR1 SGHTA and CDR2 FQGTGA.

The source of this sequence is a human donor with aplastic anemia. The specimen was sorted CD4+, CD8+, or CD8+CD57+ T cells (not recorded which) from PBMCs. This chain links TRBV7-3 with TRBJ2-5; D unclear. The CDR3: CATSRGGAQETQYF. In DNA form, the CDR3 reads TGTGCCACCAGCAGAGGCGGTGCGCAAGAGACCCAGTACTTC.